The next 25 T cell receptor beta chains were all read from a single sample in a study of blood T cell repertoires in COVID-19. Clones were sequenced by immunoSEQ multiplex PCR, and TCRdb holds only the in-frame ones, with some missing. The sample includes about 270,000 clones, just under 90% seen only once; the top ten take 1.9%. The sequenced sample was PBMCs or T cells enriched from blood (not recorded which). The receptors were gathered from a woman aged 60-75 years who had recovered from COVID-19.

V is TRBV28 and J is TRBJ1-6; 7 bases align to TRBD1. The germline CDR1 and CDR2 sequences are MDHEN and SYDVKM. Trimming cost V 6 bases and J 5 bases; bases outside gene matches: 4. This CDR3 comprises 14 residues. The chain's CDR3 is CASRSGTDNSPLHF. The CDR3 DNA reads as TGTGCCAGCAGATCCGGGACAGATAATTCACCCCTCCACTTT.

The J gene is TRBJ2-3, the V gene TRBV7-9, with 9 bases aligning to TRBD1. The junction had 8 bases not matched to a gene; V was cut back by 0 bases and J by 1 base. CDR1 is SEHNR and CDR2 is FQNEAQ in the germline V gene (reference sequence). This CDR3 contains 18 residues. The CDR3 spells CASSLARDRVTRTDTQYF. CDR3 coding DNA: TGTGCCAGCAGCTTAGCTCGGGACAGGGTAACTCGCACAGATACGCAGTATTTT. The variable domain in full, completed from reference TRBV7-9 and TRBJ2-3, reads DTGVSQNPRHKITKRGQNVTFRCDPISEHNRLYWYRQTLGQGPEFLTYFQNEAQLEKSRLLSDRFSAERPKGSFSTLEIQRTEQGDSAMYLCASSLARDRVTRTDTQYFGPGTRLTVL.

This clone was seen just once. The J gene is TRBJ1-1, the V gene TRBV3-1 (or the pseudogene TRBV3-2); D call uncertain. Germline values: CDR1 LGHDT, CDR2 YNNKEL (reference sequence). Trimming stripped 0 bases from V and 1 base from J, with 12 bases between. The CDR3 is 16 amino acids. The DNA for the CDR3 is TGTGCCAGCAGCCAAGAACTGGCGTGGAGGAACACTGAAGCTTTCTTT. Translating it yields CASSQELAWRNTEAFF.

The chain carries TRBV5-4 and TRBJ1-2; TRBD1 agrees at 7 bases. Germline CDR1 is SGHNT and CDR2 is YYREEE (reference sequence). V lost 1 base, J lost 4 bases, and 7 bases stayed unmatched. This CDR3 is 15 amino acids long. CDR3 in DNA: TGTGCCAGCAGCTTGCAGGGGACAGATATCTATGGCTACACCTTC. Amino acid sequence: CASSLQGTDIYGYTF.

This sequence joins TRBV7-9 and TRBJ2-1, with 8 bases fitting TRBD2. Losses at the gene ends were 5 bases for V and 9 bases for J; bases not matched to a gene: 15. The length of the CDR3 is 16 residues. CDR1 and CDR2 (germline): SEHNR, FQNEAQ (reference sequence). In DNA, the CDR3 is TGTGCCAGCAGCCCTCCCGGGACTAGTGGTTTAGGTGAGCAGTTCTTC. Translated: CASSPPGTSGLGEQFF.

The chain employs TRBV5-1 and TRBJ1-1; D is possibly TRBD1 (6 bases). Germline CDR1 reads SGHRS; CDR2 reads YFSETQ. Trimming shortened V by 2 bases and J by 4 bases, and 15 bases separated the two germline ends. This CDR3 contains 15 residues. The CDR3 DNA is TGCGCCAGCAGCTTAACAGGGTTGGTCGGCACTGAAGCTTTCTTT. Encoded protein: CASSLTGLVGTEAFF. Drawing the rest from reference TRBV5-1 and TRBJ1-1, the complete variable domain is KAGVTQTPRYLIKTRGQQVTLSCSPISGHRSVSWYQQTPGQGLQFLFEYFSETQRNKGNFPGRFSGRQFSNSRSEMNVSTLELGDSALYLCASSLTGLVGTEAFFGQGTRLTVV.

The chain uses TRBV30 and TRBJ2-1; 11 bases map to TRBD2. Looked up from germline, CDR1 is GTSNPN and CDR2 is SVGIG (reference sequence). V lost 3 bases, J lost 8 bases, and 6 bases stayed unmatched. The CDR3 is 14 amino acids. For the CDR3, the DNA is TGTGCCTGGAGAACTAGCGGGAGTAGGGATGAGCAGTTCTTC. Its protein product is CAWRTSGSRDEQFF. The full variable domain, rest sourced from reference TRBV30 and TRBJ2-1, is SQTIHQWPATLVQPVGSPLSLECTVEGTSNPNLYWYRQAAGRGLQLLFYSVGIGQISSEVPQNLSASRPQDRQFILSSKKLLLSDSGFYLCAWRTSGSRDEQFFGPGTRLTVL.

The genes are TRBV5-1 and TRBJ2-3; 8 positions match TRBD2. With 3 bases clipped from V and 2 bases from J, the junction kept 5 bases outside the gene matches. Germline loops: CDR1 SGHRS, CDR2 YFSETQ. This CDR3 has 15 residues. The CDR3 coding sequence is TGCGCCAGCAGCTACTTAGCGGGGACCACAGATACGCAGTATTTT. This encodes CASSYLAGTTDTQYF.

The CDR3 sequence is CASSPTSGTPSYEQYF. In DNA form, the CDR3 reads TGTGCCAGCTCACCCACTAGCGGGACCCCCTCATACGAGCAGTACTTC. The V and J genes are TRBV18 and TRBJ2-7; 10 bases are a match to TRBD2. Per germline, CDR1 KGHSH and CDR2 LQKENI. Losses at the gene ends were 3 bases for V and 4 bases for J; bases not matched to a gene: 9. This CDR3 has 16 residues.

The gene calls are TRBV9 and TRBJ2-5; TRBD2 matches 11 bases. The CDR3 spans 16 residues. The V and J ends lost 4 bases and 4 bases, in that order; junction bases with no gene match: 9. From germline, CDR1 is SGDLS and CDR2 YYNGEE. DNA for the CDR3: TGTGCCAGCAGCTACTCGACTAGCGGGACGGGAGAGACCCAGTACTTC. It encodes CASSYSTSGTGETQYF.

CDR3 nucleotides: TGTGCCAGCCTCCCGGGGAAGAACACTGAAGCTTTCTTT. It translates to CASLPGKNTEAFF. The rearrangement uses TRBV28 and TRBJ1-1; D not certain. Germline V gene data show CDR1 as MDHEN and CDR2 as SYDVKM. CDR3 length equals 13 residues. Trimming left V 8 bases short and J 1 base short, with 11 bases between.

The V and J genes are TRBV28 and TRBJ1-5; no definite D call. Trimming took 5 bases from V and 0 from J, leaving 11 bases between them. This CDR3 contains 15 residues. Germline CDR1 MDHEN, CDR2 SYDVKM. The CDR3 here is CASSNAGYSNQPQHF. CDR3 coding DNA: TGTGCCAGCAGTAACGCGGGGTATAGCAATCAGCCCCAGCATTTT.

This rearrangement joins TRBV9 to TRBJ1-2; D gene unclear. The CDR3 runs to 15 residues. CDR1 is SGDLS and CDR2 is YYNGEE in the germline V gene. Trimming removed 4 bases at V and 4 bases at J, with 17 bases between. The CDR3 coding sequence is TGTGCCAGCAGCTTCAGTCGGAGGGAACTCTATGGCTACACCTTC. Protein product: CASSFSRRELYGYTF.

CDR3 nucleotide sequence: TGTGCCAGCAGCCAATTGCAAGGAGGACCTTATGGCTACACCTTC. This encodes CASSQLQGGPYGYTF. V gene TRBV14 combines with J gene TRBJ1-2; D call uncertain. The CDR3 consists of 15 residues. With 2 bases removed from V and 5 bases from J, the gap between germline ends came to 15 bases. From germline, CDR1 is SGHDN and CDR2 FVKESK.

V is TRBV28 and J is TRBJ2-7, with a tentative D call TRBD2 (5 bases). CDR3 length: 12 residues. Germline-derived CDR1 and CDR2 are MDHEN and SYDVKM. Trimming cost V 6 bases and J 5 bases, with 11 bases left between them. CDR3 region: CASRHTRDEQYF. DNA of the CDR3: TGTGCCAGCAGGCATACTAGGGACGAGCAGTACTTC.

The J gene is TRBJ2-3, the V gene TRBV19; D is undetermined. CDR3 length: 14 residues. The germline V gene encodes CDR1 LNHDA and CDR2 SQIVND (reference sequence). V lost 7 bases and J 4 bases, leaving 15 bases between the germline ends. CDR3 in DNA: TGTGCCAGTAAAAACCTCATACACGCAGATACGCAGTATTTT. It codes for CASKNLIHADTQYF.

This chain connects TRBV11-2 to TRBJ1-4; possibly TRBD1 for D (6 bases). Trimming removed 5 bases at V and 13 bases at J, with 14 bases between. CDR1 is SGHAT and CDR2 is FQNNGV in the germline V gene. This CDR3 has 12 amino acids. The CDR3 is CASSLVGGGLFF. DNA of the CDR3: TGTGCCAGCAGCCTCGTAGGGGGTGGACTGTTTTTT.

This clone was counted once. The rearrangement uses TRBV30 and TRBJ1-1; D uncertain. V was cut by 3 bases and J by 14 bases, with 16 bases left in between. Germline loops: CDR1 GTSNPN, CDR2 SVGIG (reference sequence). The CDR3 has 11 amino acids. CDR3 bases: TGTGCCTGGAGCGGAGGAGGATTTCTATTCTTT. Amino acid sequence: CAWSGGGFLFF.

The chain has TRBV7-9 and TRBJ1-2; 7 bases align to TRBD1. The V segment lost 5 bases and the J segment 1 base; nucleotides outside the gene matches: 7. CDR1 is SEHNR and CDR2 is FQNEAQ in the germline V gene (reference sequence). This CDR3 is 15 amino acids long. The CDR3 spells CASSPIGTDNYGYTF. The CDR3 coding sequence is TGTGCCAGCAGCCCGATAGGGACAGATAACTATGGCTACACCTTC.

The V and J genes are TRBV5-4 and TRBJ2-1, with a weak D call TRBD1 (6 bases). The V gene lost 0 bases and the J gene lost 3 bases, with 10 bases spanning the gap. CDR3 length: 15 amino acids. Germline CDR1 is SGHNT and CDR2 is YYREEE (reference sequence). The CDR3 sequence is CASSLDGQSYNEQFF. Here the CDR3 DNA reads TGTGCCAGCAGCTTGGATGGACAGAGCTACAATGAGCAGTTCTTC.

J is TRBJ2-2 and V is TRBV18; TRBD2 matches 7 bases. V lost 0 bases, J lost 6 bases, and 7 bases stayed unmatched. The germline V gene encodes CDR1 KGHSH and CDR2 LQKENI. The CDR3 consists of 16 residues. CDR3 coding DNA: TGTGCCAGCTCACCACCGACGGGACTATCTGCCGGGGAGCTGTTTTTT. Protein sequence: CASSPPTGLSAGELFF.

This chain connects TRBV24-1 to TRBJ2-3, with TRBD2 identical over 9 bases. J lost 2 bases, V lost 9 bases, and 5 bases had no gene match. Germline CDR1 reads KGHDR; CDR2 reads SFDVKD. The CDR3 totals 14 residues. CDR3 protein: CATQSGGPTDTQYF. The CDR3, as DNA: TGTGCCACCCAAAGCGGGGGGCCCACAGATACGCAGTATTTT.

The CDR3 coding sequence is TGTGCCAGCAGCCCTGGACAGGTCGAAAGTGAAAAACTGTTTTTT. Translated, it gives CASSPGQVESEKLFF. This chain connects TRBV3-1 (or the pseudogene TRBV3-2) to TRBJ1-4; 7 positions match TRBD1. The germline V gene encodes CDR1 LGHDT and CDR2 YNNKEL (reference sequence). This CDR3 contains 15 residues. The ends lost 4 bases at V and 7 bases at J; junction bases unmatched: 9.

The chain links TRBV7-6 to TRBJ2-7, with a possible D match to TRBD1 (5 bases). The CDR3 is made up of 14 amino acids. Germline V gene lookup returns CDR1 SGHVS and CDR2 FNYEAQ. V shed 5 bases and J shed 3 bases, with 14 bases lying between them. CDR3 coding DNA: TGTGCCAGCAGCATTAGCAGGCAGGGCTACGAGCAGTACTTC. Encoded protein: CASSISRQGYEQYF.

This clone occurred a few times. The V and J genes are TRBV5-1 and TRBJ1-4; D not resolved. Germline CDR1 SGHRS, CDR2 YFSETQ. Trimming shortened V by 4 bases and J by 0 bases, and 13 bases separated the two germline ends. This CDR3 is 16 amino acids long. CDR3 sequence: CASSSLSITTNEKLFF. The CDR3, as DNA: TGCGCCAGCAGCAGCTTGTCTATTACAACTAATGAAAAACTGTTTTTT.